These 5 T cell receptor beta chains share one sample of origin, sequenced in a study of blood T cell repertoires in COVID-19. Profiling relied on immunoSEQ multiplex PCR, and the TCRdb table lists in-frame clones only, not all of them. The profile shows around 93,000 clones, around nine tenths of them singletons. The sequencing input was peripheral blood. The receptors shown here come from a human donor in a cohort sampled during active COVID-19.

This chain uses TRBV4-1 with TRBJ1-2, with D hard to call. V dropped 0 bases and J dropped 1 base, with 6 bases sitting between them. Germline CDR1 MGHRA, CDR2 YSYEKL. The CDR3 has 14 amino acids. CDR3: CASSQESVNYGYTF. As DNA, the CDR3 is TGCGCCAGCAGCCAAGAGTCTGTTAACTATGGCTACACCTTC.

The chain couples TRBV3-1 (or the pseudogene TRBV3-2) to TRBJ2-7; 8 positions agree with TRBD1. The trim removed 4 bases at V and 1 base at J, leaving 6 bases unmatched. From germline, CDR1 is LGHDT and CDR2 YNNKEL (reference sequence). CDR3 length: 15 amino acids. CDR3 sequence (DNA): TGTGCCAGCAGCCTGCAGGGGGCAGGGTCCTACGAGCAGTACTTC. Its protein product is CASSLQGAGSYEQYF.

The gene calls are TRBV7-9 and TRBJ1-6; the D gene is possibly TRBD1 (5 bases). The CDR3 sequence is 14 residues long. Looked up from germline, CDR1 is SEHNR and CDR2 is FQNEAQ (reference sequence). Deletions cut 5 bases from V and 5 bases from J, with 10 bases between. The CDR3 region has the DNA TGTGCCAGCAGCCCCCCCAGGGATAATTCACCCCTCCACTTT. Its protein product is CASSPPRDNSPLHF.

This chain connects TRBV7-6 to TRBJ1-1; TRBD1 matches 10 bases. The junction had 9 bases not matched to a gene; V was cut back by 4 bases and J by 1 base. In germline, CDR1 is SGHVS, CDR2 FNYEAQ. This CDR3 contains 17 residues. The CDR3 DNA reads as TGTGCCAGCAGCTCCGGACAGGGGGGGCTAGGGAACACTGAAGCTTTCTTT. Translation gives CASSSGQGGLGNTEAFF.

This chain links TRBV19 with TRBJ1-2; 10 bases agree with TRBD1. The CDR3 length is 15 residues. V was clipped by 1 base and J by 8 bases; unmatched bases: 7. Looked up from germline, CDR1 is LNHDA and CDR2 is SQIVND (reference sequence). CDR3 protein: CASSIGPGTGAGYTF. CDR3 coding DNA: TGTGCCAGTAGTATAGGACCTGGGACAGGGGCCGGCTACACCTTC. Full variable domain (outside the CDR3, taken from reference TRBV19 and TRBJ1-2): DGGITQSPKYLFRKEGQNVTLSCEQNLNHDAMYWYRQDPGQGLRLIYYSQIVNDFQKGDIAEGYSVSREKKESFPLTVTSAQKNPTAFYLCASSIGPGTGAGYTFGSGTRLTVV.